Described below is a single T cell receptor beta chain sequence and its context. Its antigen has not been determined. Base-call qualities are not available, and no considerably larger clone is one nucleotide away. TCRbeta CDR3 regions were amplified from genomic DNA by means of the immunoSEQ Assay, a bias-controlled multiplex PCR. Turning to the authors' computational methods: Nucleated cell counts per sample were estimated from amplification of reference gene primers within the assay. To quantify the absolute abundance of each unique TCRbeta CDR3 rearrangement, sequence reads were collapsed and filtered. Productive Simpson clonality was computed per sample as the square root of Simpson's diversity index over productive rearrangements. In TCRdb, the immuneACCESS table is reduced to in-frame sequences with V and J assigned. These tables do not hold every clone; where another copy was compared, an unresolved V gene accounts for under half, and the others remain unexplained. The V and J calls and clone size are taken from that table; D and trimming were inferred from the DNA. The table for this sample lists roughly 180,000 clones; roughly 90% of them were counted only once. 2% to 2.5% of the sample is held by the ten biggest clonotypes.

From the germline V gene, CDR1 is SGHTA and CDR2 is FQGNSA. CDR3 length: 13 amino acids, cysteine to phenylalanine. The kept DNA is CDR3 alone, 39 bases in frame from the first base. The V end loses 6 bases and the J end loses 3 bases, and a stretch of 9 bases separates them. The data are from a study of blood T cell repertoires in COVID-19 (TCRdb year 2020). Broadly, across the study: Samples from collaborators originated in the United States, Italy and Spain and spanned both the acute and convalescent phases of COVID-19. Samples were obtained from the ongoing ImmuneRACE study (first 160 participants) and from 1,000 to 1,500 subjects provided by 6 global collaborators. The prospective study material was composed of cDNA or gDNA derived from T cells, B-cell-depleted T cells, or PBMCs. The repertoires were made available in a free public database intended to serve as a resource for research on the immune response to SARS-CoV-2. Where HLA class I and class II types were available, the types were taken from metadata supplied by the sample provider, not from assay-based typing. Nearly every sample came with metadata listing a de-identified subject ID, COVID-19 status, age in years and sex. Deeply sampled blood TCRbeta repertoires from subjects exposed to, actively infected with, or recovered from COVID-19 were included in the dataset.

General study outcomes and caveats: How much clinical and demographic metadata was included differed by source and by participant, and the metadata was provided uncurated.

In the prospective study, participants were roughly 18 to 95 years old, resided in around 25 geographic areas of the United States, and were enrolled through a virtual design. Cohort assignment in the prospective study relied on participant-reported clinical history from a screening survey and a study questionnaire. Recovered participants in ImmuneRACE Cohort 3 were defined by two consecutive negative NP/OP PCR tests, clearance by a healthcare professional, or resolution of symptoms. In the prospective study, whole blood, serum and a nasopharyngeal or oropharyngeal swab were collected from each participant by mobile phlebotomists. Participants in the prospective study had the option to provide additional blood draws and questionnaires over an approximately 2-month period. Prospective study blood samples were shipped either frozen or at room temperature before DNA extraction.

This receptor chain uses TRBV7-2 and TRBJ1-5, with the D gene too uncertain to name. Material: PBMCs or T cells enriched from blood (not recorded which). The sequence was obtained from a woman aged 25 to 39 who had recovered from COVID-19. The DNA sequence is TGTGCCAGCAGTGTGGGAGTCAATCAGCCCCAGCATTTT. Its protein product is CASSVGVNQPQHF.